The text below deals with one T cell receptor beta chain. It has no known antigen specificity. The CDR3 does not close with the conserved phenylalanine or tryptophan, likely indicating a read error. Explained via the paper, the treatment or condition label denotes: live attenuated yellow fever vaccine strain. At each blood-draw timepoint, two biological replicates of bulk PBMCs were collected. A standard Ficoll-Paque protocol was used to isolate PBMCs from peripheral blood. TriZol was used to extract RNA from bulk PBMCs, from CD4 and CD8 fractions, and from dextramer-positive and dextramer-negative fractions. The source of the sample is a study of T cells after yellow fever vaccination (dated 2019 in TCRdb). About the investigation overall: The SMART-Seq v4 Ultra Low Input RNA kit was used to prepare libraries from fractions with low cell numbers. The cohort comprised two healthy male donors, one aged 18 to 30 and one aged 30 to 39 years. To track T-cell clones before and after primary and booster YFV17D yellow fever vaccination, bulk TCR alpha and beta repertoires were sequenced longitudinally. Blood was drawn at multiple timepoints before and after primary and secondary immunization, with bulk PBMC replicates and cell subsets isolated.

This sample was sequenced with an Illumina NovaSeq 6000. TCR cDNA was synthesized by 5'RACE template switching, through which a universal primer site and unique molecular identifiers were introduced. Priming for cDNA synthesis came from both the TCR alpha and TCR beta constant segments. Libraries were amplified in two PCR steps, with sample barcodes and sequencing adapters added in the second step. Sequencing of the libraries was done on either Illumina HiSeq 2500 (2x100 bp) or NovaSeq (2x150 bp). The published analysis was carried out like this. Demultiplexing of reads and collapsing into UMI consensus sequences were performed with MIGEC, and V(D)J alignment was carried out with MiXCR. Using edgeR on replicate PBMC samples, clonotypes were called vaccine-responding if FDR was below 0.01 and the log2 fold change was above 5 up to day 15. CD4 or CD8 identity was assigned to each bulk clonotype according to whether the clonotype was present at higher abundance in the sequenced CD4 repertoire or the sequenced CD8 repertoire. TCRdb redid the processing of the public reads, applying fastp at Q25 and MiXCR, and retained in-frame beta chains. Rows are combined by CDR3 protein, so each entry shows the most common genes and DNA. TCRdb, not the authors, supplied the V and J calls. The sample has 300,000 to 350,000 distinct CDR3 sequences on record, roughly 4.3% of them singletons. The ten biggest clones cover roughly a fifth of the sample.

On the study overall, not on this receptor specifically: Computational filtering was needed because FACS-sorted repertoires could contain abundant contaminating clonotypes from the bulk population. Compared with the primary T-cell response, the secondary T-cell response was weaker but faster, peaking on day 5 rather than day 15. Because only a couple of donors were included in the study, the extent to which the findings can be generalized is limited. After the booster, most of the clones that had expanded following primary vaccination were detected again (almost 98% of CD4 and around 90% of CD8), which suggests that memory was broadly maintained. A small fraction of clonotypes appeared in both the CD4 and CD8 compartments, likely as a result of convergent recombination.

The sequence came from a man between 18 and 29 years old who received the YFV17D yellow fever vaccine. The sample was PBMCs, taken 15 days after the yellow fever booster vaccination.

CDR3 reads: CAMGQGRVTEAFL. Here is the DNA: TGTGCCATGGGACAGGGGCGGGTGACTGAAGCTTTCCTT. The V and J segments used are TRBV2 and TRBJ1-1; TRBD1 agrees with 10 junctional bases. Germline trimming: 10 bases from V, 5 bases from J; junction bases outside gene matches: 7. The CDR3 is 13 amino acids long, termini counted. Only the CDR3 portion is preserved as DNA: 39 bases, with reading frame beginning at the first base. According to the germline V gene, CDR1 reads SNHLY and CDR2 reads FYNNEI.